Shown below are 15 T cell receptor beta chains from a single sample sequenced in a study of T-cell memory formation after mild COVID-19. TCRdb itself ran the 5' RACE reads through MiXCR, one entry per CDR3 protein. The repertoire includes tens of thousands of distinct CDR3 sequences, roughly 16% of them detected once, and 39% sits in the top ten. Sequencing was performed on PBMCs or a T cell subset sorted from them (not recorded which). The receptor set was obtained from a man younger than 35 who had mild COVID-19 (a few samples of this study predate the infection). Cell type and time point are not known.

This clonotype was seen a handful of times. The rearrangement links TRBV11-2 to TRBJ2-5, with a tentative D call TRBD2 (6 bases). Trimming left V 5 bases short and J 5 bases short, with 21 bases between. The germline gives CDR1 SGHAT, CDR2 FQNNGV. The CDR3 consists of 16 residues. The CDR3 region has the DNA TGTGCCAGCAGCCCTCTATACGGGAGTACGGAGGAGACCCAGTACTTC. Translated: CASSPLYGSTEETQYF.

This clonotype appeared a few times. As DNA, the CDR3 is TGTGCCAGCAGTTACAGGAGGGACAGGGCAGTCTACGAGCAGTACTTC. Amino acids: CASSYRRDRAVYEQYF. V usage is TRBV6-5 and J usage is TRBJ2-7, with TRBD1 identical over 9 bases. Trimming cost V 2 bases and J 3 bases; bases outside gene matches: 8. The CDR3 is 16 amino acids. CDR1 MNHEY and CDR2 SVGAGI come from the germline V gene.

V and J are TRBV20-1 and TRBJ1-2, with unresolved D. Trimming took 0 bases from V and 6 from J, leaving 11 bases between them. CDR1 and CDR2 from the germline V gene are DFQATT and SNEGSKA (reference sequence). The CDR3 length is 13 residues. The CDR3 is CSARDRLGNGYTF. CDR3 DNA sequence: TGCAGTGCTAGAGATCGGCTGGGCAATGGCTACACCTTC.

The V call is TRBV12-3 or TRBV12-4, the J call TRBJ2-2; 10 bases match TRBD2. J lost 6 bases, V lost 3 bases, and 4 bases had no gene match. The CDR3 length is 15 residues. This CDR3 is CASSFRLAGAGELFF. The CDR3 nucleotides read TGTGCCAGCAGTTTTCGACTAGCGGGCGCCGGGGAGCTGTTTTTT.

The sample holds a few counts of this clonotype. The chain couples TRBV19 to TRBJ1-5, with D tentatively TRBD1 (5 bases). CDR3 length: 15 residues. Trimming shortened V by 1 base and J by 2 bases, and 9 bases separated the two germline ends. The germline CDR1 and CDR2 sequences are LNHDA and SQIVND (reference sequence). The chain's CDR3 is CASSIGGDGNQPQHF. The CDR3 bases are TGTGCCAGTAGTATAGGTGGGGACGGCAATCAGCCCCAGCATTTT. Together with reference TRBV19 and TRBJ1-5, the CDR3 gives the full variable domain: DGGITQSPKYLFRKEGQNVTLSCEQNLNHDAMYWYRQDPGQGLRLIYYSQIVNDFQKGDIAEGYSVSREKKESFPLTVTSAQKNPTAFYLCASSIGGDGNQPQHFGDGTRLSIL.

This clonotype was counted a few times. The V and J genes are TRBV4-2 and TRBJ2-2; 11 bases are shared with TRBD2. The CDR3 covers 17 residues. Germline trimming cut 0 bases from V and 5 bases from J; bases unmatched to any gene: 5. Germline-derived CDR1 and CDR2 are LGHNA and YNFKEQ. The DNA of the CDR3 is TGTGCCAGCAGCCAAGACGAACTAGCGGGGGAGACCGGGGAGCTGTTTTTT. It encodes CASSQDELAGETGELFF.

V gene TRBV2 combines with J gene TRBJ2-3; D may be TRBD2 (5 bases). The CDR3 has 15 residues. Germline values: CDR1 SNHLY, CDR2 FYNNEI. Trimming removed 1 base at V and 1 base at J, with 9 bases between. The CDR3 here is CASSEVSAGTDTQYF. In nucleotides, the CDR3 is TGTGCCAGCAGTGAAGTGTCAGCGGGCACAGATACGCAGTATTTT.

This clonotype was seen repeatedly, ten times or more. V and J are TRBV6-6 and TRBJ2-1; TRBD2 aligns across 8 bases. Germline lookup yields CDR1 MNHNY and CDR2 SVGAGI (reference sequence). CDR3 length: 17 amino acids. The V segment lost 5 bases and the J segment 5 bases; nucleotides outside the gene matches: 14. As DNA, the CDR3 is TGTGCCAGCAGTCCCTTCGGGCGGGGGGCCCAAAACAATGAGCAGTTCTTC. It codes for CASSPFGRGAQNNEQFF.

This clonotype showed up just a few times. J is TRBJ1-1 and V is TRBV10-2; a possible D gene is TRBD1 (5 bases). In germline, CDR1 is WSHSY, CDR2 SAAADI. This CDR3 has 15 amino acids. Trimming cost V 6 bases and J 0 bases, with 14 bases left between them. The DNA for the CDR3 is TGCGCCAGCAGGAGGGACGGTGGAATGAACACTGAAGCTTTCTTT. Its protein is CASRRDGGMNTEAFF.

The CDR3 spells CASSFTGDTQYF. The DNA of the CDR3 is TGTGCCAGCAGCTTCACGGGAGATACGCAGTATTTT. The chain is built from TRBV7-9 and TRBJ2-3; D remains unclear. This CDR3 spans 12 amino acids. The germline V and J ends were trimmed by 3 bases and 5 bases, with 6 bases remaining between them. Germline assignment: CDR1 SEHNR and CDR2 FQNEAQ (reference sequence).

This clonotype was observed many times. This chain uses TRBV4-3 with TRBJ2-1; 11 bases map to TRBD1. The J segment lost 5 bases and the V segment lost 3 bases, leaving 3 bases of the junction unmatched. The CDR3 has 15 amino acids. The germline V gene has CDR1 LGHNA and CDR2 YSLEER. In nucleotides, the CDR3 is TGCGCCAGCAGCCATGGACAGGGGGCTGACAATGAGCAGTTCTTC. Amino acids: CASSHGQGADNEQFF.

This clonotype turned up a few times. This chain connects TRBV3-1 to TRBJ1-1, with TRBD1 matching over 8 bases. J gave up 4 bases and V 7 bases, and 2 bases lay outside the gene matches. This CDR3 has 12 amino acids. Germline V CDR1 and CDR2: LGHDT, YNNKEL (reference sequence). This CDR3 is CASNDRGTEAFF. CDR3 DNA: TGTGCCAGCAATGACAGGGGCACTGAAGCTTTCTTT.

A few counts support this clonotype. The rearrangement links TRBV7-6 to TRBJ1-3; D unresolved. From germline, CDR1 is SGHVS and CDR2 FNYEAQ. This CDR3 spans 15 amino acids. Trimming took off 1 base at V and 0 bases at J, with 7 bases between the two ends. In DNA, the CDR3 is TGTGCCAGCAGCTTAGGGCAGGCCTCTGGAAACACCATATATTTT. Its protein product is CASSLGQASGNTIYF. Complete variable domain (other parts from reference TRBV7-6 and TRBJ1-3): GAGVSQSPRYKVTKRGQDVALRCDPISGHVSLYWYRQALGQGPEFLTYFNYEAQQDKSGLPNDRFSAERPEGSISTLTIQRTEQRDSAMYRCASSLGQASGNTIYFGEGSWLTVV.

This CDR3 reads CASGGDSSYNEQFF. The CDR3 region has the DNA TGCGCCAGCGGGGGGGACAGCTCCTACAATGAGCAGTTCTTC. The chain employs TRBV4-3 and TRBJ2-1; D possibly uses TRBD1 or TRBD2 (7 bases each). V lost 8 bases and J 0 bases, leaving 11 bases between the germline ends. This CDR3 comprises 14 residues. From germline, CDR1 is LGHNA and CDR2 YSLEER.

This clonotype was counted at least ten times. CDR3 amino acids: CASSQAQGVGETQYF. DNA for the CDR3: TGCGCCAGCAGCCAAGCACAGGGGGTCGGGGAGACCCAGTACTTC. The chain combines TRBV4-3 with TRBJ2-5, with 8 nucleotides matching TRBD1. CDR3 length: 15 residues. Germline values: CDR1 LGHNA, CDR2 YSLEER. Germline trimming cut 1 base from V and 5 bases from J; bases unmatched to any gene: 6.